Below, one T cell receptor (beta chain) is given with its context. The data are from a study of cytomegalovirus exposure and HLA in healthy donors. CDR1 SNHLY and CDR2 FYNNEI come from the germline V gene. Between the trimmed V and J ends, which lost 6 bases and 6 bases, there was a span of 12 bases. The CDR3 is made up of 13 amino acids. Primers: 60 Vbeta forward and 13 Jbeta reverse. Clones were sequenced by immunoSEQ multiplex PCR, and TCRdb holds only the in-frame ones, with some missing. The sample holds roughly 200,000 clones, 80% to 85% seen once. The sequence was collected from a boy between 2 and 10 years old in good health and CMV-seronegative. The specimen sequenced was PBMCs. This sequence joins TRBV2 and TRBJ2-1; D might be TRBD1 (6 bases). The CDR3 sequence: CASSSDSLNEQFF. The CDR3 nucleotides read TGTGCCAGCAGCTCGGACAGCCTCAATGAGCAGTTCTTC.